The entry below gives a single T cell receptor (beta chain) sequence along with its context. This clonotype was found many times. The antigen it binds to is not known. The sample holds no much larger clone one base away, and base qualities are not on file. The time point label, as the study defines it: newly diagnosed GD, antithyroid drugs for less than 3 months. RNA was extracted from PBMCs in TRIzol for both TCR sequencing and RNA sequencing. The diagnosis of Graves' disease was made according to American Thyroid Association guidelines. Recruitment of patients was carried out at an endocrinology department in Xi'an, China. Each patient gave 7.5 to 10 milliliters of peripheral blood, collected in an EDTA anticoagulant tube. PBMCs were isolated by Ficoll Paque Plus density gradient separation without further T cell sorting. An Agilent 2100 Bioanalyzer and agarose gel were used to check RNA quality, while a NanoDrop 2000 measured RNA concentration.

At the junction V is shortened by 0 bases and J by 0 bases, with 14 bases in between. The germline V gene (reference sequence) specifies LNHNV as CDR1 and YYDKDF as CDR2. Measured from the cysteine to the phenylalanine, the CDR3 is 17 residues long. Just CDR3 DNA is preserved here, 51 bases in frame from base 1. The data are from a study of regulatory T cells in long-lasting Graves disease (dated by TCRdb to about 2021). Regarding the complete study: Newly diagnosed Graves' disease patients had taken antithyroid drugs for less than 3 months. The study was conducted in China and was registered as a clinical trial. TCR sequencing covered around 13 persistent and approximately 20 newly diagnosed Graves' disease patients, some 35 samples in total. Patients with persistent Graves' disease were compared with patients with newly diagnosed Graves' disease using TCR sequencing and RNA sequencing of peripheral blood.

Broader findings and caveats from the paper: Compared with newly diagnosed patients, patients with persistent Graves' disease had lower TCR Shannon entropy and fewer highly expanded clones, which suggests clonal expansion. The authors acknowledged the small sample size as a limitation that may reduce accuracy. Sequencing and analysis were limited to the TCR beta chain. Because the primary lesion, thyroid tissue, could not be accessed, the study looked at peripheral blood alone. Persistent patients shared more public clonotypes among themselves (roughly 2,700) than newly diagnosed patients did (approximately 970). Persistent disease showed preferential use of TRBV28, TRBJ1-2 and TRBJ2-5, whereas newly diagnosed disease favored TRBV20-1 and TRBJ2-1.

Library prep was done by multiplex PCR. Sequencing relied on an Illumina HiSeq 4000. To build TCR beta libraries, CDR3 regions were amplified by Arm-PCR using iRepertoire HTBI primers. PCR products were gel purified before sequencing. The original pipeline was this. A total of 62 TRBV and under 15 TRBJ segments were identified across samples and were used for gene usage analysis of CDR3 amino acid clonotypes. COPE and FqMerger were used to merge filtered high-quality paired reads into contigs. BLAST was used to align contigs to the IMGT TRBV, TRBD and TRBJ reference genes, and CDR3 was defined following IMGT. Clonotypes above 0.1% frequency were classified as highly expanded clones. Shannon entropy was used to measure repertoire diversity, and the Gini coefficient was used to measure V-J evenness. Clonotypes shared by more than one individual were considered public. TCRdb reworked the public reads: Q25 trimming with fastp, MiXCR clone assembly, productive beta chains retained. Rows matching on CDR3 protein sequence are summarized as one entry with the most common DNA and genes. TCRdb's processing, not the authors', yielded these V and J calls. The sample contains about 400,000 distinct CDR3 sequences, around 15% of them found a single time. Clones ranked in the top ten supply 22% of the sample.

The chain joins TRBV15 to TRBJ1-1; the D gene cannot be named for sure. This TCR was sampled from a female donor with Graves disease. The sequenced sample was peripheral blood mononuclear cells (PBMCs), obtained at new diagnosis, from a patient treated with antithyroid drugs. This receptor carries the CDR3 CATSRDRLAAMNTEAFF. The DNA reads TGTGCCACCAGCAGAGATCGTCTGGCAGCCATGAACACTGAAGCTTTCTTT.